Below are 11 T cell receptor beta chains sequenced from a single sample in a study of beta chain features in type 1 diabetes. The authors reverse transcribed all of the isolated RNA, so sequencing captured expressed TCRB transcripts. Using immunoSEQ multiplex PCR, the repertoire was profiled, and TCRdb retains in-frame clones only, with some absent. The data show about 400,000 clones, with over 10% seen just once and 0.017% held by the top ten. Sequenced sample: naive CD4+ T cells from blood. All receptors come from a man aged 18 to 30 in good health.

This clone showed up just a few times. CDR3: CASSQDRGAAQYF. The CDR3 DNA sequence: TGCGCCAGCAGCCAAGACAGGGGAGCGGCGCAGTACTTC. The J gene is TRBJ2-7, the V gene TRBV4-3, with a possible D match to TRBD1 (6 bases). V shed 0 bases and J shed 9 bases, with 12 bases lying between them. Germline CDR1 LGHNA, CDR2 YSLEER. The CDR3 has 13 amino acids.

This rearrangement joins TRBV6-1 to TRBJ2-7, with 7 bases lining up with TRBD1. Germline assignment: CDR1 MNHNS and CDR2 SASEGT. The CDR3 spans 16 residues. J was trimmed by 0 bases and V by 2 bases; bases with no gene match: 7. Written as DNA, the CDR3 is TGTGCCAGCAGTGAAACAGGGGCCAGGAGCTCCTACGAGCAGTACTTC. Residues: CASSETGARSSYEQYF.

The chain joins TRBV5-6 to TRBJ2-7; tentatively, D is TRBD1 (5 bases). CDR1 and CDR2 (germline): SGHDT, YYEEEE. The CDR3 has 14 amino acids. V shed 2 bases and J shed 0 bases, with 9 bases lying between them. This CDR3 is CASSFDSYSYEQYF. CDR3 DNA sequence: TGTGCCAGCAGCTTTGACAGCTACTCCTACGAGCAGTACTTC.

The chain employs TRBV4-3 and TRBJ1-1; weak D call: TRBD1 (5 bases). This CDR3 is built from 15 residues. The V end lost 3 bases, the J end lost 2 bases, and 13 bases lay between the germline ends. CDR1 is LGHNA and CDR2 is YSLEER in the germline V gene. The CDR3: CASSHTRGGNTEAFF. In DNA form, the CDR3 reads TGCGCCAGCAGCCACACGAGGGGAGGCAACACTGAAGCTTTCTTT.

V gene TRBV9 combines with J gene TRBJ1-1; no firm D call. CDR1 SGDLS and CDR2 YYNGEE come from the germline V gene. V shed 6 bases and J shed 1 base, with 10 bases lying between them. The CDR3 spans 13 residues. The CDR3 sequence: CASTPESNTEAFF. The CDR3 DNA is TGTGCCAGCACCCCGGAGTCGAACACTGAAGCTTTCTTT.

Many counts were recorded for this clone. This sequence joins TRBV29-1 and TRBJ2-7; D perhaps matches TRBD2 (5 bases). V lost 4 bases to trimming and J lost 1 base, with 11 bases between them. Germline CDR1 is SQVTM and CDR2 is ANQGSEA. The CDR3 spans 13 residues. The CDR3 sequence is CSVGRGLSYEQYF. CDR3 nucleotide sequence: TGCAGCGTTGGTCGGGGATTATCCTACGAGCAGTACTTC.

Only a few counts were recorded for this clone. The junction shows a germline mismatch at one end, possibly a read error. The chain couples TRBV7-2 to TRBJ2-4; 10 bases are shared with TRBD1. The CDR3 is 14 amino acids. The germline CDR1 and CDR2 sequences are SGHTA and FQGNSA. CDR3 sequence reads: CASSLVQGQGSKDF. The CDR3 DNA reads as TGTGCCAGCAGCTTAGTCCAGGGACAGGGGTCGAAAGACTTC.

V gene TRBV28 combines with J gene TRBJ2-7, with D possibly TRBD1 on 7 matching bases. The V end was cut by 10 bases, the J end by 2 bases, with 12 bases between. The CDR3 runs 12 residues. Germline assignment: CDR1 MDHEN and CDR2 SYDVKM. The CDR3 bases are TGTGCCACTGCGGGACAGACCTACGAGCAGTACTTC. This sequence encodes CATAGQTYEQYF.

The genes are TRBV5-4 and TRBJ1-2; perhaps TRBD1 as D (6 bases). V was pared by 4 bases and J by 3 bases, with 16 bases between. CDR3 length equals 15 residues. The germline V gene has CDR1 SGHNT and CDR2 YYREEE (reference sequence). The CDR3 region is CASSPRGGADYGYTF. CDR3 nucleotides: TGTGCCAGCAGCCCGCGGGGGGGGGCCGACTATGGCTACACCTTC.

This clone was picked up a small number of times. The genes are TRBV5-1 and TRBJ2-3, with D maybe TRBD1 (5 bases). Germline V gene data show CDR1 as SGHRS and CDR2 as YFSETQ. The CDR3 has 14 amino acids. Trimming cost V 4 bases and J 0 bases, with 9 bases left between them. CDR3: CASSQTGSTDTQYF. The CDR3 region has the DNA TGCGCCAGCAGCCAAACAGGTAGCACAGATACGCAGTATTTT.

This clone has a handful of counts. V gene TRBV7-8 combines with J gene TRBJ2-7, with D possibly TRBD2 on 6 matching bases. The CDR3 spans 15 residues. The V end was cut by 4 bases, the J end by 2 bases, with 15 bases between. Per the germline V gene, CDR1 is SGHVS and CDR2 is FQNEAQ. CDR3 in DNA: TGTGCCAGCAGCTCCAAGCGGGTTCCTCCCTACGAGCAGTACTTC. Its translation: CASSSKRVPPYEQYF.